The entry below gives a single T cell receptor beta chain sequence along with its context. Antigen specificity is unknown. Expressed TCRB transcripts were sequenced after all isolated RNA was converted to cDNA. This table comes from immunoSEQ multiplex PCR, and its TCRdb copy is limited to in-frame clones, with some not included. In the table there are a few hundred thousand clones, approximately 12% of which are singletons. This sample is drawn from a study of beta chain features in type 1 diabetes. General observations from the study: The naive, central memory and Treg TCRB repertoires of patients appeared to be more similar to one another than those of healthy donors. Type 1 diabetes patients showed a moderate but significant shortening of TCRB CDR3s in all four CD4+ subsets.

Via CD45RO/CCR7/CD25/CD127/CD95/CD27, cells of the CD4+ naive, central memory, regulatory and stem cell-like memory subsets were sorted. Germline V lookup: CDR1 LNHDA, CDR2 SQIVND (reference sequence). V lost 3 bases, J lost 7 bases, and 10 bases stayed unmatched. This CDR3 region has 15 residues. The chain carries TRBV19 and TRBJ2-5; 8 bases fit TRBD1. The specimen was naive CD4+ T cells from blood. This sequence originates from a woman aged 18-29 years with type 1 diabetes. In DNA form, the CDR3 reads TGTGCCAGTAGTATCAGGGACAGGCTACCAGCGACCCAGTACTTC. It codes for CASSIRDRLPATQYF. Full variable domain (outside the CDR3, taken from reference TRBV19 and TRBJ2-5): DGGITQSPKYLFRKEGQNVTLSCEQNLNHDAMYWYRQDPGQGLRLIYYSQIVNDFQKGDIAEGYSVSREKKESFPLTVTSAQKNPTAFYLCASSIRDRLPATQYFGPGTRLLVL.